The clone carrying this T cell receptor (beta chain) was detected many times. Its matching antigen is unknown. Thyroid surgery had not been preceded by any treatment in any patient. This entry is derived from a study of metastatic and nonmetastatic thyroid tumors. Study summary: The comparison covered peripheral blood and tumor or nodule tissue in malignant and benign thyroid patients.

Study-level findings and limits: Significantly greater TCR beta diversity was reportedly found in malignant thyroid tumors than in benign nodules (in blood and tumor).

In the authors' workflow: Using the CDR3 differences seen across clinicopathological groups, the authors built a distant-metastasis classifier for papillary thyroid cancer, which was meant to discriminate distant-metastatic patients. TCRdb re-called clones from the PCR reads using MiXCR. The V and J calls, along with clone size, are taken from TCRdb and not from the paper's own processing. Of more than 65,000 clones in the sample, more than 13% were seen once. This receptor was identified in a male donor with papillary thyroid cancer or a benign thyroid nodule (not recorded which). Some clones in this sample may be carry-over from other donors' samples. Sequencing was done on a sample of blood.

The CDR3 DNA reads as TGTGCCAGCAGTTCAATGGGGCTAGTCACAGATACGCAGTATTTT. It codes for CASSSMGLVTDTQYF. This rearrangement joins TRBV6-2 or TRBV6-3 to TRBJ2-3, with a weak D call TRBD1 (5 bases). This CDR3 comprises 15 residues. The germline V gene has CDR1 MNHEY and CDR2 SVGEGT. Trimming cost V 4 bases and J 2 bases, with 13 bases left between them.